The present T cell receptor beta chain was sequenced within a study of T cells in Graves' hyperthyroidism and ophthalmopathy (dated by TCRdb to between 2019 and 2020). For the study in its entirety: Peripheral blood was sampled at the time of initial diagnosis, prior to any treatment. TCR V-J signatures able to tell the groups apart were searched for in a discovery cohort of some 100 patients, of whom roughly 42 had Graves' ophthalmopathy and about 60 had stable Graves' hyperthyroidism. An independent validation cohort of fewer than 20 hyperthyroidism patients and some 15 patients who later progressed to ophthalmopathy tested prospective prediction of ophthalmopathy. The approximately 98 discovery patients were randomly divided into training and test sets at a 7:3 ratio. In about 6 Graves' hyperthyroidism patients, the study also compared T-cell repertoires from thyroid tissue with T-cell repertoires from blood. After blood sampling, hyperthyroidism patients were treated with methimazole at a starting dose of 30 mg daily, and ophthalmopathy patients were treated with high-dose intravenous methylprednisolone. The paper describes TCR Vbeta CDR3 sequencing of roughly 130 peripheral blood samples, made up of 43 ophthalmopathy patients, some 76 hyperthyroidism patients and about 17 progressor patients. Study-wide findings and limitations: A 13 V-J signature model separated ophthalmopathy from stable hyperthyroidism, with 87.88% sensitivity and 81.08% specificity in cross-validation and 80%/75% in testing. In validation, the model predicted progression to ophthalmopathy with 65% to 71% sensitivity and approximately 74% specificity, a median of 6.5 months before onset. Most expanded thyroid clonotypes (frequency above 0.001) were also detected in blood, suggesting blood repertoires may reflect thyroid immune responses. No statistical method was used to set the sample size in advance, and investigators knew the group allocation.

This clonotype was counted at least ten times. Its antigen is still unknown. No qualities accompany the bases; no much larger clone lies one base away. Measured from the cysteine to the phenylalanine, the CDR3 is 15 residues long. Of all the DNA, just the CDR3 is kept, 45 bases in frame from base 1. The germline V gene sets CDR1 to SGHTA and CDR2 to FQGNSA. V loses 5 bases, J loses 8 bases, and the germline ends lie 16 bases apart. A patient counted as having stable Graves' hyperthyroidism if no progression to ophthalmopathy occurred over 18 months of follow-up. The hyperthyroidism patients were between 18 and 65 years old and newly diagnosed, with a disease duration of less than 2 months. The study excluded patients with uncontrolled infections, other autoimmune diseases, pregnancy or lactation. Clinical symptoms, serum thyroxine and TRAb, thyroid ultrasound, and orbital computed tomography formed the basis for the diagnoses. Ficoll-Paque density gradient centrifugation was used to isolate PBMCs from 9.5 to 10 ml of fresh peripheral blood. Trizol reagent was used to extract total RNA, and RNA quality was then checked on an Agilent 2100 Bioanalyzer.

The TCR beta CDR3 regions were amplified from RNA transcripts. The TCR CDR3 was subjected to a first round of RT-PCR using the HTBI primer set and the Qiagen OneStep RT-PCR kit. Libraries were constructed in a second round of multiplex PCR, after which size selection and purification were carried out. The libraries were sequenced on an Illumina HiSeq2000 using paired-end 100 bp reads. The original pipeline was this. Raw data were processed with SOAPnuke, discarding reads with adapters, uncalled bases, mean Phred below 15, or no exact constant-primer or identifier match. High-quality paired reads were merged with COPE v1.2.5, and unique nucleotide sequences were defined as clonotypes. MiTCR v1.1 was used to align clonotypes to the IMGT TRBV, TRBD and TRBJ reference segments. The analysis included only V-J combinations with a frequency above 0.0001, which together covered about 99% of the repertoires. The TCS score was defined as F50 (clonal expansion) divided by E x V (chaos), with BLOSUM62-based TCRdist calculated between CDR3 peptides within each V-J. Welch's t-statistics and random forest reduced around 550 V-J features to under 15, which were used in a naive Bayes classifier (R e1071). The public reads were reanalyzed by TCRdb: fastp trimming at Q25, MiXCR alignment, in-frame beta chains only. Rows are unified per CDR3 protein, each entry keeping the most common DNA and genes. The V and J calls and clone size are TCRdb's, not the authors'. This sample comprises 350,000 to 500,000 distinct CDR3 sequences, roughly 13% of them detected only once. 4% to 6.5% of the sample comes from the top ten.

The sequenced sample consisted of blood. This receptor chain uses TRBV7-2 and TRBJ1-6; D gene: possibly TRBD1, on 5 matching bases. This TCR came from a woman younger than 30 with Graves' hyperthyroidism. The nucleotides are TGTGCCAGCAGCCGAAGCAGGGTCCTCGATTCACCCCTCCACTTT. This sequence encodes CASSRSRVLDSPLHF.